Listed here are 23 T cell receptor beta chains from one sample, sequenced in a study of T cells in Graves' hyperthyroidism and ophthalmopathy. Amplification yielded TCR beta CDR3 regions, with RNA transcripts as the source. The HTBI set primed first-round TCR CDR3 RT-PCR. TCRdb processed the multiplex PCR reads anew with MiXCR; each CDR3 protein has one entry. The sample yields approximately 400,000 distinct CDR3 sequences, 15% to 18% seen once. Sequencing was done on a sample of blood. The receptors here all came from a woman aged 18-29 years with Graves' hyperthyroidism that later progressed to Graves' ophthalmopathy.

This clonotype was recorded at least ten times. The chain uses TRBV28 and TRBJ2-3, with D possibly being TRBD2 (6 bases). Per germline, CDR1 MDHEN and CDR2 SYDVKM. The length of the CDR3 is 14 residues. Trimming pared 3 bases from V and 4 bases from J, leaving 11 bases between. The CDR3 coding sequence is TGTGCCAGCAGTTTCAGGGAGGCAGCAGATACGCAGTATTTT. Translated: CASSFREAADTQYF.

This clonotype was picked up a small number of times. The chain joins TRBV2 to TRBJ2-4, with TRBD2 matching over 9 bases. Germline V gene sequence: CDR1 SNHLY, CDR2 FYNNEI. The CDR3 sequence is 15 residues long. The junction had 6 bases not matched to a gene; V was cut back by 8 bases and J by 1 base. The chain's CDR3 is CASSGGGGAKNIQYF. The DNA of the CDR3 is TGTGCCAGCTCGGGCGGGGGGGGGGCCAAAAACATTCAGTACTTC.

This clonotype was seen more than once but under ten times. This sequence joins TRBV30 and TRBJ1-5; the D is unclear. CDR3 length: 14 amino acids. Germline V lookup: CDR1 GTSNPN, CDR2 SVGIG (reference sequence). Trimming cost V 0 bases and J 2 bases, with 8 bases left between them. CDR3 in DNA: TGTGCCTGGAGTGTTATCGGGGGCAATCAGCCCCAGCATTTT. Its translation: CAWSVIGGNQPQHF.

At least ten counts were recorded for this clonotype. The rearrangement uses TRBV18 and TRBJ2-1; 9 bases align to TRBD2. CDR1 is KGHSH, CDR2 LQKENI, per germline. This CDR3 comprises 14 residues. The junction had 8 bases not matched to a gene; V was cut back by 6 bases and J by 8 bases. CDR3: CASSRGTSTDEQFF. In DNA, the CDR3 is TGTGCCAGCTCGCGCGGGACTAGCACAGATGAGCAGTTCTTC.

In its sample, this clonotype was seen a few times. The chain joins TRBV14 to TRBJ2-1; 9 nucleotides agree with TRBD2. V gave up 1 base and J gave up 4 bases; unmatched junction bases: 8. The CDR3 runs to 17 residues. The germline CDR1 and CDR2 sequences are SGHDN and FVKESK. CDR3: CASSQGWAAGGYNEQFF. The CDR3 DNA reads TGTGCCAGCAGCCAAGGATGGGCCGCGGGAGGGTACAATGAGCAGTTCTTC.

This clonotype was found a few times. The chain employs TRBV5-8 and TRBJ1-5, with 7 bases lining up with TRBD1. CDR1 SGHTS and CDR2 YDEGEE come from the germline V gene. This CDR3 has 15 amino acids. Losses at the gene ends were 0 bases for V and 4 bases for J; bases not matched to a gene: 4. The chain's CDR3 is CASSLGQGWNQPQHF. Here the CDR3 DNA reads TGTGCCAGCAGCTTGGGACAGGGATGGAATCAGCCCCAGCATTTT.

This clonotype has a handful of counts. This rearrangement joins TRBV6-1 to TRBJ2-7, with 11 bases aligning to TRBD2. Germline V gene data show CDR1 as MNHNS and CDR2 as SASEGT. The CDR3 covers 14 residues. The ends lost 6 bases at V and 5 bases at J; junction bases unmatched: 6. CDR3 DNA sequence: TGTGCCAGCAGCCTAACTAGCGGGAGCGACGAGCAGTACTTC. It encodes CASSLTSGSDEQYF.

The sample holds many counts of this clonotype. The V and J genes are TRBV20-1 and TRBJ1-1; a possible D gene is TRBD1 (5 bases). V gave up 3 bases and J gave up 6 bases, with 14 bases separating them. Germline V gene lookup returns CDR1 DFQATT and CDR2 SNEGSKA (reference sequence). The CDR3 spans 13 residues. This CDR3 is CSASRQPGAEAFF. The CDR3, as DNA: TGCAGTGCTAGTAGACAGCCTGGGGCTGAAGCTTTCTTT.

This chain joins TRBV9 and TRBJ2-3; 8 nucleotides match TRBD1. Germline V gene lookup returns CDR1 SGDLS and CDR2 YYNGEE. After removal of 2 bases from V and 2 bases from J, the junction contained 7 bases not matched to a gene. The CDR3 is 16 amino acids. The CDR3 reads CASSVYRGWNTDTQYF. The CDR3 region has the DNA TGTGCCAGCAGCGTTTACAGGGGGTGGAACACAGATACGCAGTATTTT.

V gene TRBV7-9 combines with J gene TRBJ1-4; a weak D match, TRBD1 (5 bases). Germline V lookup: CDR1 SEHNR, CDR2 FQNEAQ (reference sequence). The CDR3 runs 14 residues. With 5 bases removed from V and 5 bases from J, the gap between germline ends came to 12 bases. The CDR3 is CASSPGGLNEKLFF. DNA of the CDR3: TGTGCCAGCAGCCCCGGGGGGTTAAATGAAAAACTGTTTTTT.

This clonotype was observed at least ten times. The chain uses TRBV4-1 and TRBJ1-2; maybe TRBD1 (6 bases). Germline V gene data show CDR1 as MGHRA and CDR2 as YSYEKL. The CDR3 runs 15 residues. V dropped 0 bases and J dropped 4 bases, with 12 bases sitting between them. DNA for the CDR3: TGCGCCAGCAGCCAAGAGGGGGGCAATAGCTATGGCTACACCTTC. Translated, it gives CASSQEGGNSYGYTF.

This clonotype turned up a few times. The chain couples TRBV5-1 to TRBJ2-1, with 7 bases aligning to TRBD1. The CDR3 totals 14 residues. Germline trimming cut 4 bases from V and 6 bases from J; bases unmatched to any gene: 7. Per the germline V gene, CDR1 is SGHRS and CDR2 is YFSETQ. CDR3 protein: CASSARQGFNEQFF. The CDR3 nucleotides read TGCGCCAGCAGCGCAAGACAGGGTTTCAATGAGCAGTTCTTC.

This clonotype was found many times. This chain links TRBV28 with TRBJ2-1, with 8 bases matching TRBD2. The CDR3 loop spans 14 amino acids. In germline, CDR1 is MDHEN, CDR2 SYDVKM. Trimming took 7 bases from V and 6 from J; bases not matched to a gene: 8. Here the CDR3 reads CASKRENIFNEQFF. The CDR3 bases are TGTGCCAGCAAGCGGGAGAACATCTTCAATGAGCAGTTCTTC. The full variable domain, in which reference TRBV28 and TRBJ2-1 provide the parts outside the CDR3, is DVKVTQSSRYLVKRTGEKVFLECVQDMDHENMFWYRQDPGLGLRLIYFSYDVKMKEKGDIPEGYSVSREKKERFSLILESASTNQTSMYLCASKRENIFNEQFFGPGTRLTVL.

This clonotype appeared many times. The rearrangement uses TRBV20-1 and TRBJ1-4; a weak D match, TRBD1 (6 bases). Germline V CDR1 and CDR2: DFQATT, SNEGSKA (reference sequence). V was clipped by 4 bases and J by 3 bases, with 12 bases between them. This CDR3 has 14 residues. The CDR3 spells CSAKPGAANEKLFF. CDR3 nucleotide sequence: TGCAGTGCTAAGCCGGGGGCGGCTAATGAAAAACTGTTTTTT.

This clonotype was recorded at least ten times. This chain connects TRBV20-1 to TRBJ2-5; D is unclear. The V gene's germline CDR1 is DFQATT and CDR2 SNEGSKA (reference sequence). V was pared by 7 bases and J by 5 bases, with 14 bases between. This CDR3 contains 12 residues. The CDR3 nucleotides are TGCAGTGTCCGAGCCCTAGACGAGACCCAGTACTTC. This encodes CSVRALDETQYF.

This clonotype was detected a few times. The chain is built from TRBV27 and TRBJ1-1; 8 nucleotides line up with TRBD1. V was pared by 3 bases and J by 5 bases, with 5 bases of the junction left unmatched. This CDR3 is built from 14 residues. From germline, CDR1 is MNHEY and CDR2 SMNVEV (reference sequence). CDR3 DNA: TGTGCCAGCAGTTTCTCGACAGGGGATACTGAAGCTTTCTTT. Its protein product is CASSFSTGDTEAFF.

The V gene is TRBV5-1, the J gene TRBJ2-1; 9 bases match TRBD2. Per germline, CDR1 SGHRS and CDR2 YFSETQ. The CDR3 has 19 residues. Unmatched junction bases numbered 17, after V lost 3 bases and J lost 4 bases. CDR3 loop: CASSWGGGLAEIPYNEQFF. In nucleotides, the CDR3 is TGCGCCAGCAGCTGGGGAGGGGGACTAGCCGAGATACCTTACAATGAGCAGTTCTTC.

The chain employs TRBV4-1 and TRBJ2-7; no clear D gene. Trimming took off 0 bases at V and 4 bases at J, with 1 base between the two ends. The CDR3 covers 11 residues. Germline V gives CDR1 MGHRA, CDR2 YSYEKL. In DNA form, the CDR3 reads TGCGCCAGCAGCCAAGAGTACGAGCAGTACTTC. It encodes CASSQEYEQYF.

The CDR3 region has the DNA TGTGCCAGCAGCTTAGATGGGGGCTTATTGGACACCTTC. Translated, it gives CASSLDGGLLDTF. The chain uses TRBV7-9 and TRBJ1-2; D is perhaps TRBD1 (6 bases). V was pared by 1 base and J by 12 bases, with 15 bases between. Per the germline V gene, CDR1 is SEHNR and CDR2 is FQNEAQ (reference sequence). The CDR3 length is 13 residues.

This clonotype was recorded at least ten times. V and J are TRBV5-1 and TRBJ2-5; D not resolved. The CDR3 is 15 residues long. V was clipped by 2 bases and J by 0 bases, with 11 bases between them. From germline, CDR1 is SGHRS and CDR2 YFSETQ. CDR3 residues: CASSLGGRNQETQYF. In DNA form, the CDR3 reads TGCGCCAGCAGCTTAGGCGGCAGGAACCAAGAGACCCAGTACTTC.

This clonotype occurred many times. The genes are TRBV2 and TRBJ2-1; 10 bases map to TRBD2. The CDR3 consists of 15 residues. With 7 bases clipped from V and 4 bases from J, the junction kept 7 bases outside the gene matches. Germline CDR1 and CDR2: SNHLY and FYNNEI. CDR3: CASTSLAGGYNEQFF. CDR3 DNA: TGTGCCAGCACGTCATTAGCGGGGGGTTACAATGAGCAGTTCTTC.

This clonotype was picked up many times. The chain carries TRBV9 and TRBJ2-3, with D perhaps TRBD2 (6 bases). This CDR3 region has 14 residues. Germline V CDR1 and CDR2: SGDLS, YYNGEE. V shed 3 bases and J shed 0 bases, with 8 bases lying between them. The CDR3 loop is CASSGGTSTDTQYF. The CDR3 DNA follows: TGTGCCAGCAGCGGCGGGACTAGCACAGATACGCAGTATTTT.

This clonotype was detected many times. This sequence joins TRBV20-1 and TRBJ2-1; 10 nucleotides match TRBD1. V lost 6 bases to trimming and J lost 8 bases; unmatched junction nucleotides: 4. This CDR3 comprises 12 residues. CDR1 is DFQATT and CDR2 is SNEGSKA in the germline V gene (reference sequence). CDR3 DNA: TGCAGTGCCATGACAGGGGGCGATGAGCAGTTCTTC. This translates into CSAMTGGDEQFF.